The 4 T cell receptor beta chains listed next were all sequenced from one sample in a study of cytomegalovirus exposure and HLA in healthy donors. The PCR had 60 Vbeta and 13 Jbeta primers. Measured with immunoSEQ multiplex PCR; TCRdb has only the in-frame clones, and not every one. The sample holds some 120,000 clones, roughly three quarters seen once. The specimen sequenced was PBMCs. These receptors originate from a woman between 35 and 50 years old in good health and CMV-seropositive.

This clone was seen only a few times. The J gene is TRBJ1-2, the V gene TRBV30, with D unclear. Per the germline V gene, CDR1 is GTSNPN and CDR2 is SVGIG (reference sequence). Deletions cut 4 bases from V and 8 bases from J, with 14 bases between. The CDR3 has 12 residues. The CDR3 reads CAWIRLEEGYTF. The CDR3 DNA reads as TGTGCCTGGATAAGGCTCGAGGAGGGCTACACCTTC. The entire variable domain, with the rest obtained from reference TRBV30 and TRBJ1-2, is as follows: SQTIHQWPATLVQPVGSPLSLECTVEGTSNPNLYWYRQAAGRGLQLLFYSVGIGQISSEVPQNLSASRPQDRQFILSSKKLLLSDSGFYLCAWIRLEEGYTFGSGTRLTVV.

The chain has TRBV5-1 and TRBJ2-5; D call uncertain. Trimming pared 3 bases from V and 5 bases from J, leaving 20 bases between. This CDR3 has 16 residues. In germline, CDR1 is SGHRS, CDR2 YFSETQ. CDR3 DNA sequence: TGCGCCAGCAGCTCATCCCTAGACTGGATTTGGGAGACCCAGTACTTC. It is translated as CASSSSLDWIWETQYF. The complete variable domain, with remaining parts taken from reference TRBV5-1 and TRBJ2-5, reads KAGVTQTPRYLIKTRGQQVTLSCSPISGHRSVSWYQQTPGQGLQFLFEYFSETQRNKGNFPGRFSGRQFSNSRSEMNVSTLELGDSALYLCASSSSLDWIWETQYFGPGTRLLVL.

CDR3 DNA: TGCAGCGTTGCGGCCAGGCAGTTAGGGGCTGGAGAGACCCAGTACTTC. It yields the protein CSVAARQLGAGETQYF. This rearrangement joins TRBV29-1 to TRBJ2-5; maybe TRBD1 (5 bases). Per germline, CDR1 SQVTM and CDR2 ANQGSEA. This CDR3 spans 16 amino acids. V dropped 4 bases and J dropped 4 bases, with 22 bases sitting between them. The full variable domain, in which reference TRBV29-1 and TRBJ2-5 provide the parts outside the CDR3, is SAVISQKPSRDICQRGTSLTIQCQVDSQVTMMFWYRQQPGQSLTLIATANQGSEATYESGFVIDKFPISRPNLTFSTLTVSNMSPEDSSIYLCSVAARQLGAGETQYFGPGTRLLVL.

This chain joins TRBV5-8 and TRBJ1-1; D possibly corresponds to TRBD1 (6 bases). The CDR3 has 16 amino acids. CDR1 SGHTS and CDR2 YDEGEE come from the germline V gene. The ends were cut back, 2 bases at V and 0 bases at J, with 14 bases in the middle. The CDR3 loop reads CASSFQGIAVNTEAFF. CDR3 in DNA: TGTGCCAGCAGCTTTCAGGGGATCGCCGTGAACACTGAAGCTTTCTTT. Complete variable domain (other parts from reference TRBV5-8 and TRBJ1-1): EAGVTQSPTHLIKTRGQQATLRCSPISGHTSVYWYQQALGLGLQFLLWYDEGEERNRGNFPPRFSGRQFPNYSSELNVNALELEDSALYLCASSFQGIAVNTEAFFGQGTRLTVV.